This T cell receptor beta chain comes out of a study of blood T cell repertoires in COVID-19. In the study overall: The samples span acute and convalescent COVID-19 from the United States, Italy and Spain.

In the original analysis: Reference gene primer amplification gave nucleated cell count estimates. This table comes from immunoSEQ multiplex PCR, and its TCRdb copy is limited to in-frame clones, with some not included. V, J and clone size were drawn from that table, and D and trimming were deduced from the DNA. This sample carries about 120,000 clones, just under 90% of them seen once, and the ten largest clones take more than 2%. The germline CDR1 and CDR2 sequences are SGDLS and YYNGEE. The CDR3 sequence is 14 residues long. With 0 bases clipped from V and 2 bases from J, the junction kept 1 base outside the gene matches. Concerning this clone itself: In the same sample, other DNA sequences code for this CDR3.

Sequencing was done on a sample of peripheral blood. J is TRBJ2-7 and V is TRBV9; TRBD2 agrees at 8 bases. The clonotype originates from a woman aged 50 to 65 with acute or convalescent COVID-19. CDR3: CASSVGGGTYEQYF. CDR3 nucleotide sequence: TGTGCCAGCAGCGTAGGCGGGGGGACCTACGAGCAGTACTTC.